The rows below give T cell receptor beta chains drawn from one sample of a study of cytomegalovirus exposure and HLA in healthy donors. The repertoire was sequenced with immunoSEQ multiplex PCR; TCRdb's copy has only in-frame clones and lacks some. In the table there are more than 150,000 clones, roughly 79% of which are singletons. Sequenced input: PBMCs. Receptors were obtained from a man aged 35 to 55 in good health and CMV-seronegative. Each CDR3 is given with its conserved first and last residue. D genes are given only for firm matches. Rows give clone size only sometimes, using once, few, many, or a class for an expanded clone.

d_call: TRBD2; v_call: TRBV7-3; j_call: TRBJ2-7; clone_size: few; cdr3_aa: CASSLLAGAGEQYF; cdr3_nt: TGTGCCAGCAGCTTACTAGCGGGGGCAGGCGAGCAGTACTTC
d_call: NA; v_call: TRBV7-8; j_call: TRBJ2-7; clone_size: NA; cdr3_aa: CASSLGAATYEQYF; cdr3_nt: TGTGCCAGCAGCTTGGGTGCGGCGACCTACGAGCAGTACTTC
d_call: TRBD2; v_call: TRBV7-9; j_call: TRBJ2-5; clone_size: few; cdr3_aa: CASSSWTSAKETQYF; cdr3_nt: TGTGCCAGCAGCTCATGGACTAGCGCAAAAGAGACCCAGTACTTC
d_call: TRBD2; v_call: TRBV2; j_call: TRBJ2-3; clone_size: NA; cdr3_aa: CASSEGGRAPDTQYF; cdr3_nt: TGTGCCAGCAGTGAAGGCGGGAGGGCCCCAGATACGCAGTATTTT
d_call: NA; v_call: TRBV2; j_call: TRBJ1-5; clone_size: NA; cdr3_aa: CASSEGRNQPQHF; cdr3_nt: TGTGCCAGCAGTGAGGGGAGAAATCAGCCCCAGCATTTT
d_call: TRBD1; v_call: TRBV18; j_call: TRBJ2-7; clone_size: few; cdr3_aa: CASSPDRRSYEQYF; cdr3_nt: TGTGCCAGCTCACCGGACAGGCGTTCCTACGAGCAGTACTTC
d_call: TRBD2; v_call: TRBV9; j_call: TRBJ2-1; clone_size: NA; cdr3_aa: CASTPGGEGRNEQFF; cdr3_nt: TGTGCCAGCACCCCAGGAGGGGAGGGAAGAAATGAGCAGTTCTTC
d_call: NA; v_call: TRBV11-2; j_call: TRBJ2-2; clone_size: NA; cdr3_aa: CASSFLNTGELFF; cdr3_nt: TGTGCCAGCAGCTTCCTGAACACCGGGGAGCTGTTTTTT
d_call: NA; v_call: TRBV25-1; j_call: TRBJ2-2; clone_size: NA; cdr3_aa: CASSRTAGRGTGELFF; cdr3_nt: TGTGCCAGCAGTCGGACTGCAGGCCGGGGGACCGGGGAGCTGTTTTTT
d_call: TRBD2; v_call: TRBV29-1; j_call: TRBJ2-3; clone_size: few; cdr3_aa: CSGSSGMPDTQYF; cdr3_nt: TGCAGCGGCTCTAGCGGGATGCCAGATACGCAGTATTTT
d_call: TRBD2; v_call: TRBV6-6; j_call: TRBJ2-1; clone_size: NA; cdr3_aa: CASRLASSYNEQFF; cdr3_nt: TGTGCCAGTCGACTAGCGAGCTCCTACAATGAGCAGTTCTTC
d_call: NA; v_call: TRBV7-3; j_call: TRBJ2-1; clone_size: NA; cdr3_aa: CASSLGLAYNEQFF; cdr3_nt: TGTGCCAGCAGCTTAGGTTTAGCCTACAATGAGCAGTTCTTC
d_call: NA; v_call: TRBV27; j_call: TRBJ1-5; clone_size: few; cdr3_aa: CASSPNYPGQAPQHF; cdr3_nt: TGTGCCAGCAGTCCAAACTATCCGGGACAAGCGCCCCAGCATTTT
d_call: NA; v_call: TRBV28; j_call: TRBJ2-7; clone_size: NA; cdr3_aa: CASSSTGYEQYF; cdr3_nt: TGTGCCAGCAGTTCGACAGGTTACGAGCAGTACTTC
d_call: TRBD2; v_call: TRBV15; j_call: TRBJ2-5; clone_size: NA; cdr3_aa: CATSQGTSGSGKTQYF; cdr3_nt: TGTGCCACCAGCCAGGGGACTAGCGGGAGCGGGAAGACCCAGTACTTC
d_call: NA; v_call: TRBV27; j_call: TRBJ1-5; clone_size: NA; cdr3_aa: CASSTQGPQPQHF; cdr3_nt: TGTGCCAGCAGTACACAGGGACCCCAGCCCCAGCATTTT
d_call: NA; v_call: TRBV7-9; j_call: TRBJ1-2; clone_size: NA; cdr3_aa: CASSLEGFNYGYTF; cdr3_nt: TGTGCCAGCAGCTTAGAGGGGTTCAACTATGGCTACACCTTC